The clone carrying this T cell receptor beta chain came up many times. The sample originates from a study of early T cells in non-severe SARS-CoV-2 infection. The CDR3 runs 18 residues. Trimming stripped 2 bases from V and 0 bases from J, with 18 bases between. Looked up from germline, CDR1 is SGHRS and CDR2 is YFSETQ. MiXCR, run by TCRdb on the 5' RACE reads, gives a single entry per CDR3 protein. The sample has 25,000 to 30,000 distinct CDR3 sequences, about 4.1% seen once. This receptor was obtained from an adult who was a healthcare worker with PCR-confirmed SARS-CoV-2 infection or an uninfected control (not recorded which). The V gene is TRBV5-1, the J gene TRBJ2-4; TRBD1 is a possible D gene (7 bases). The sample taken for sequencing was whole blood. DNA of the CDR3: TGCGCCAGCAGCTTAGGAGGGGGCCTCCCCCTAGCCAAAAACATTCAGTACTTC. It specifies CASSLGGGLPLAKNIQYF.